This passage covers 30 T cell receptor beta chains from one sample sequenced in a study of blood T cell repertoires in COVID-19. This table comes from immunoSEQ multiplex PCR, and its TCRdb copy is limited to in-frame clones, with some not included. Of tens of thousands of clones listed, approximately 89% are singletons. The specimen was peripheral blood. All receptors come from an elderly woman with acute or convalescent COVID-19.

This chain uses TRBV10-3 with TRBJ2-6, with 9 bases matching TRBD1. This CDR3 is 18 amino acids long. Per the germline V gene, CDR1 is ENHRY and CDR2 is SYGVKD. Trimming at V came to 3 bases and at J to 2 bases, leaving 8 bases not matched to a gene. CDR3 nucleotide sequence: TGTGCCATCAGTGAATCCGGAACAGGGGGCACTGGGGCCAACGTCCTGACTTTC. Protein: CAISESGTGGTGANVLTF.

The chain has TRBV7-8 and TRBJ1-2; D may be TRBD1 (6 bases). V lost 8 bases to trimming and J lost 5 bases, with 12 bases between them. CDR3 length equals 12 residues. Germline values: CDR1 SGHVS, CDR2 FQNEAQ. The CDR3 is CASVSGVYGYTF. The CDR3 nucleotides are TGTGCCAGCGTTTCAGGGGTATATGGCTACACCTTC.

The gene calls are TRBV29-1 and TRBJ1-6; D is possibly TRBD1 (6 bases). The germline gives CDR1 SQVTM, CDR2 ANQGSEA. This CDR3 has 15 amino acids. CDR3 sequence (DNA): TGCAGACTGGTGAGGGACAAAAAGAAGAATTCACCCCTCCACTTT. It is translated as CRLVRDKKKNSPLHF.

The table lists this clone with many counts. The gene calls are TRBV9 and TRBJ2-7; TRBD2 agrees at 10 bases. The CDR3 contains 16 residues. Per germline, CDR1 SGDLS and CDR2 YYNGEE. The J segment lost 3 bases and the V segment lost 3 bases, leaving 9 bases of the junction unmatched. For the CDR3, the DNA is TGTGCCAGCAGCGAACTAGCGGGGAGCTATAGCTACGAGCAGTACTTC. Protein sequence: CASSELAGSYSYEQYF.

This clone is a singleton in its sample. J is TRBJ2-5 and V is TRBV5-1; weak D call: TRBD1 (6 bases). V lost 0 bases and J lost 5, with 14 bases in between. CDR1 is SGHRS and CDR2 is YFSETQ in the germline V gene. The CDR3 spans 15 residues. The CDR3 region is CASSLGGGTRETQYF. The CDR3 DNA reads as TGCGCCAGCAGCTTGGGAGGGGGTACAAGGGAGACCCAGTACTTC.

The rearrangement links TRBV27 to TRBJ1-1, with D perhaps matching TRBD1 (6 bases). V lost 5 bases and J lost 0, with 10 bases in between. This CDR3 is built from 14 residues. Per the germline V gene, CDR1 is MNHEY and CDR2 is SMNVEV (reference sequence). DNA of the CDR3: TGTGCCAGCAGTCTCACAGGGATGAACACTGAAGCTTTCTTT. It yields the protein CASSLTGMNTEAFF.

This clone appeared a single time. The genes are TRBV5-4 and TRBJ2-6, with D perhaps matching TRBD2 (6 bases). The CDR3 totals 17 residues. CDR1 SGHNT and CDR2 YYREEE come from the germline V gene (reference sequence). V was shortened by 3 bases and J by 4 bases, with 17 bases between the two germline ends. The CDR3 DNA sequence: TGTGCCAGCAGCTCCCCCCCGGGGGTAGCGGGGGCCAACGTCCTGACTTTC. Translation gives CASSSPPGVAGANVLTF.

This sequence joins TRBV12-3 or TRBV12-4 and TRBJ1-2, with unresolved D. The CDR3 has 13 residues. V lost 1 base and J 8 bases, leaving 11 bases between the germline ends. CDR3 residues: CASSLDPPGGYTF. CDR3 nucleotides: TGTGCCAGCAGTTTAGACCCCCCGGGAGGCTACACCTTC.

The V call is TRBV29-1, the J call TRBJ1-4; possibly TRBD1 for D (6 bases). Trimming took 4 bases from V and 8 from J, leaving 14 bases between them. The CDR3 length is 13 residues. Germline V gives CDR1 SQVTM, CDR2 ANQGSEA. Here the CDR3 DNA reads TGCAGCGTTGGGGCACAGGGAGGGGAAAAACTGTTTTTT. It is translated as CSVGAQGGEKLFF. The full variable domain, completed using reference TRBV29-1 and TRBJ1-4, is SAVISQKPSRDICQRGTSLTIQCQVDSQVTMMFWYRQQPGQSLTLIATANQGSEATYESGFVIDKFPISRPNLTFSTLTVSNMSPEDSSIYLCSVGAQGGEKLFFGSGTQLSVL.

V gene TRBV19 combines with J gene TRBJ2-3, with 9 bases aligning to TRBD1. The V segment lost 5 bases and the J segment 3 bases; nucleotides outside the gene matches: 6. The CDR3 has 15 residues. Germline assignment: CDR1 LNHDA and CDR2 SQIVND (reference sequence). The CDR3: CASSQDRGGTDTQYF. In nucleotides, the CDR3 is TGTGCCAGTAGTCAGGACAGGGGAGGAACAGATACGCAGTATTTT.

V usage is TRBV5-1 and J usage is TRBJ2-7; TRBD2 matches at 8 bases. V lost 0 bases to trimming and J lost 2 bases; unmatched junction nucleotides: 4. Germline V gene sequence: CDR1 SGHRS, CDR2 YFSETQ. This CDR3 has 15 amino acids. CDR3 protein: CASSLEGGGTYEQYF. CDR3 in DNA: TGCGCCAGCAGCTTGGAGGGCGGGGGGACCTACGAGCAGTACTTC.

This clone was recorded once. The chain has TRBV25-1 and TRBJ2-7; 8 nucleotides agree with TRBD1. CDR3 size: 14 residues. Germline CDR1 reads MGHDK; CDR2 reads SYGVNS. V dropped 3 bases and J dropped 3; count of bases not matched to a gene: 4. The CDR3 region has the DNA TGTGCCAGCAGTGAGGGTGGACAGGGCTACGAGCAGTACTTC. This codes for CASSEGGQGYEQYF.

J is TRBJ2-2 and V is TRBV5-1; maybe TRBD2 (5 bases). CDR1 and CDR2 (germline): SGHRS, YFSETQ. The CDR3 runs to 15 residues. V was pared by 4 bases and J by 6 bases, with 16 bases between. CDR3 sequence (DNA): TGCGCCAGCAGCCCCTCCGTTGGAGGCCCCGGGGAGCTGTTTTTT. Residues: CASSPSVGGPGELFF. The whole variable domain, filled in from reference TRBV5-1 and TRBJ2-2, reads KAGVTQTPRYLIKTRGQQVTLSCSPISGHRSVSWYQQTPGQGLQFLFEYFSETQRNKGNFPGRFSGRQFSNSRSEMNVSTLELGDSALYLCASSPSVGGPGELFFGEGSRLTVL.

The table lists this clone with a count of one. The chain recombines TRBV19 with TRBJ2-5; possibly TRBD2 for D (6 bases). From germline, CDR1 is LNHDA and CDR2 SQIVND (reference sequence). This CDR3 is built from 13 residues. Trimming pared 1 base from V and 5 bases from J, leaving 8 bases between. CDR3 protein: CASSIGGAETQYF. The CDR3 DNA follows: TGTGCCAGTAGTATAGGCGGGGCCGAGACCCAGTACTTC.

The rearrangement joins TRBV10-3 to TRBJ2-5, with 9 bases that match TRBD2. Germline V gene lookup returns CDR1 ENHRY and CDR2 SYGVKD. V lost 3 bases and J lost 1; bases outside the gene matches: 6. This CDR3 is built from 16 residues. This chain's CDR3 is CAISERDSGGQETQYF. CDR3 DNA sequence: TGTGCCATCAGTGAAAGAGATAGCGGGGGCCAAGAGACCCAGTACTTC.

The chain uses TRBV6-6 and TRBJ2-1; 10 bases are a match to TRBD2. V lost 9 bases and J lost 7; bases outside the gene matches: 6. Germline CDR1 MNHNY, CDR2 SVGAGI (reference sequence). CDR3 length: 13 residues. CDR3 nucleotide sequence: TGTGCCAGTCTACTAGCGGGGCGTAATGAGCAGTTCTTC. Amino acid sequence: CASLLAGRNEQFF.

The genes are TRBV5-4 and TRBJ1-2, with a tentative D call TRBD1 (5 bases). The CDR3 extends over 13 amino acids. The ends were cut back, 0 bases at V and 5 bases at J, with 8 bases in the middle. CDR1 is SGHNT and CDR2 is YYREEE in the germline V gene (reference sequence). The CDR3 spells CASSLDAGYGYTF. DNA of the CDR3: TGTGCCAGCAGCTTGGACGCAGGGTATGGCTACACCTTC.

The genes are TRBV12-5 and TRBJ2-7; 9 bases map to TRBD1. Trimming at V came to 7 bases and at J to 0 bases, leaving 19 bases not matched to a gene. Germline CDR1 reads LGHNT; CDR2 reads FRNRAP. This CDR3 region has 19 residues. Here the CDR3 DNA reads TGTGCTAGTGCCCGAGACCGGACAGGGGCCGCAGGAGTCTCCTACGAGCAGTACTTC. It is translated as CASARDRTGAAGVSYEQYF.

The chain has TRBV28 and TRBJ1-4; D gene uncertain. Germline loops: CDR1 MDHEN, CDR2 SYDVKM. V was clipped by 10 bases and J by 6 bases, with 18 bases between them. The CDR3 is made up of 14 amino acids. The CDR3 nucleotides are TGTGCCACCGGGGTGAGACCCGAGGATGAAAAACTGTTTTTT. It is translated as CATGVRPEDEKLFF. The whole variable domain, remainder taken from reference TRBV28 and TRBJ1-4, is DVKVTQSSRYLVKRTGEKVFLECVQDMDHENMFWYRQDPGLGLRLIYFSYDVKMKEKGDIPEGYSVSREKKERFSLILESASTNQTSMYLCATGVRPEDEKLFFGSGTQLSVL.

The chain joins TRBV7-6 to TRBJ2-3, with unresolved D. Trimming left V 7 bases short and J 3 bases short, with 17 bases between. The V gene's germline CDR1 is SGHVS and CDR2 FNYEAQ. The CDR3 totals 15 residues. For the CDR3, the DNA is TGTGCCAGCACCCTAGGAAATGGAGAAACAGATACGCAGTATTTT. It translates to CASTLGNGETDTQYF.

This clone was counted once. The chain uses TRBV5-1 and TRBJ2-2; a weak D match, TRBD1 (5 bases). V was pared by 4 bases and J by 2 bases, with 12 bases between. The germline V gene has CDR1 SGHRS and CDR2 YFSETQ. CDR3 size: 15 residues. CDR3 residues: CASSVRVGNTGELFF. The CDR3 DNA is TGCGCCAGCAGCGTCAGGGTGGGTAACACCGGGGAGCTGTTTTTT.

The sample holds one count of this clone. The CDR3 nucleotides are TGTGCCACCTCGGGGGGTTATAGCAATCAGCCCCAGCATTTT. Protein product: CATSGGYSNQPQHF. V and J are TRBV10-3 and TRBJ1-5, with D tentatively TRBD1 (5 bases). Germline assignment: CDR1 ENHRY and CDR2 SYGVKD. This CDR3 spans 14 amino acids. Trimming took off 10 bases at V and 0 bases at J, with 13 bases between the two ends.

The chain carries TRBV23-1 and TRBJ1-2; D is uncertain. TRBV23-1 is identified as an open reading frame with a role that is uncertain. V was trimmed by 0 bases and J by 8 bases, leaving 13 bases between them. CDR3 size: 14 residues. The DNA of the CDR3 is TGCGCCAGCAGTCAATCCGGCGTGCGGAGGGGCTACACCTTC. This encodes CASSQSGVRRGYTF.

The chain joins TRBV5-1 to TRBJ1-3, with D maybe TRBD1 (6 bases). Germline V gene sequence: CDR1 SGHRS, CDR2 YFSETQ. The V end was cut by 3 bases, the J end by 7 bases, with 11 bases between. This CDR3 has 13 residues. CDR3 nucleotide sequence: TGCGCCAGCAGCTGGGGTCAGGGGAACACCATATATTTT. It yields the protein CASSWGQGNTIYF.

V and J are TRBV12-5 and TRBJ1-2; possible D gene TRBD1, 6 bases. This CDR3 is 13 amino acids long. The germline V gene encodes CDR1 LGHNT and CDR2 FRNRAP. Trimming removed 6 bases from V and 2 bases from J, with 10 bases in between. CDR3 coding DNA: TGTGCTAGTGGCGTACAGGGCAACTATGGCTACACCTTC. Its translation is CASGVQGNYGYTF. Using reference TRBV12-5 and TRBJ1-2 for the parts outside the CDR3, the full variable domain is DARVTQTPRHKVTEMGQEVTMRCQPILGHNTVFWYRQTMMQGLELLAYFRNRAPLDDSGMPKDRFSAEMPDATLATLKIQPSEPRDSAVYFCASGVQGNYGYTFGSGTRLTVV.

The chain links TRBV4-1 to TRBJ2-2; 7 bases match TRBD2. The CDR3 extends over 18 amino acids. Germline loops: CDR1 MGHRA, CDR2 YSYEKL. V was clipped by 2 bases and J by 4 bases; unmatched bases: 13. The DNA for the CDR3 is TGCGCCAGCAGCCAAATGCCCCCCTCGGGAGGAGGCACCGGGGAGCTGTTTTTT. Translating it yields CASSQMPPSGGGTGELFF.

The V gene is TRBV2, the J gene TRBJ1-1; 9 bases match TRBD1. The CDR3 extends over 13 amino acids. The V segment lost 8 bases and the J segment 5 bases; nucleotides outside the gene matches: 6. Germline CDR1 reads SNHLY; CDR2 reads FYNNEI. The CDR3 DNA reads TGTGCCAGCGGTGGGACAGGGCCGACTGAAGCTTTCTTT. Translated, it gives CASGGTGPTEAFF.

The chain has TRBV19 and TRBJ1-2, with D uncertain. Germline V gene lookup returns CDR1 LNHDA and CDR2 SQIVND (reference sequence). This CDR3 is built from 13 residues. The V and J ends lost 5 bases and 5 bases respectively, with 12 bases between them. CDR3 in DNA: TGTGCCAGTAGTCTTCGACGCGGGTATGGCTACACCTTC. Amino acids: CASSLRRGYGYTF.

CDR3 loop: CSVDLGQGALNYGYTF. The CDR3 coding sequence is TGCAGCGTTGATTTGGGACAGGGGGCGCTTAACTATGGCTACACCTTC. The chain joins TRBV29-1 to TRBJ1-2; 12 bases match TRBD1. Losses at the gene ends were 3 bases for V and 1 base for J; bases not matched to a gene: 6. CDR1 is SQVTM and CDR2 is ANQGSEA in the germline V gene. The CDR3 is made up of 16 amino acids.

The V call is TRBV6-5, the J call TRBJ1-5; 9 bases are a match to TRBD1. The junction had 3 bases not matched to a gene; V was cut back by 6 bases and J by 6 bases. The CDR3 contains 13 residues. The V gene's germline CDR1 is MNHEY and CDR2 SVGAGI. CDR3 amino acids: CASRGQGSQPQHF. The CDR3 region has the DNA TGTGCCAGCAGGGGACAGGGATCTCAGCCCCAGCATTTT.